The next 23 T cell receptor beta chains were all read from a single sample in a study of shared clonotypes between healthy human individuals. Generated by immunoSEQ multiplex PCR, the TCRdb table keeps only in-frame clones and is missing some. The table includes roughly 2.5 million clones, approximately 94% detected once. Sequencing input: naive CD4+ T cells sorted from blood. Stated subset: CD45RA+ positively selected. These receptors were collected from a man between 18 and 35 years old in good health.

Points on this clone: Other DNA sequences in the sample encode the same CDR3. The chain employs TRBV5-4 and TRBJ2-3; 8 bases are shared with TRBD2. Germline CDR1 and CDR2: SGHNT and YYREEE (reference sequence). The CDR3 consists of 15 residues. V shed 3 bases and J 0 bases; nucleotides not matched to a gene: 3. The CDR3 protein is CASSSGGPSTDTQYF. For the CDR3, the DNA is TGTGCCAGCAGCTCGGGGGGGCCGAGCACAGATACGCAGTATTTT.

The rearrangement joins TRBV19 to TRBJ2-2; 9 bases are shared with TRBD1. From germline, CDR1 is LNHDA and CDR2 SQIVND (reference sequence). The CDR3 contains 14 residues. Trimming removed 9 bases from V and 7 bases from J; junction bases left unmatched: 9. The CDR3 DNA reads TGTGCCAGCTCGACCGGGACAGGGTTCGGGGAGCTGTTTTTT. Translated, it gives CASSTGTGFGELFF.

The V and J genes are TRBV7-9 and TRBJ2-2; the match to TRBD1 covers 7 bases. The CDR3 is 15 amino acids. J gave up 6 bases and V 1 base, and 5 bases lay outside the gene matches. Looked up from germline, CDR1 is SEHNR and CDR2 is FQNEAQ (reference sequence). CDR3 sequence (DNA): TGTGCCAGCAGCTTAGATACAGGGGTGCCCGGGGAGCTGTTTTTT. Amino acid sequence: CASSLDTGVPGELFF.

The CDR3 sequence is CASSAGTGAITDTQYF. CDR3 DNA sequence: TGTGCCAGCAGCGCCGGGACAGGGGCGATCACAGATACGCAGTATTTT. This chain connects TRBV5-4 to TRBJ2-3; 10 bases line up with TRBD1. Germline values: CDR1 SGHNT, CDR2 YYREEE (reference sequence). V was clipped by 4 bases and J by 2 bases; unmatched bases: 7. This CDR3 contains 16 residues.

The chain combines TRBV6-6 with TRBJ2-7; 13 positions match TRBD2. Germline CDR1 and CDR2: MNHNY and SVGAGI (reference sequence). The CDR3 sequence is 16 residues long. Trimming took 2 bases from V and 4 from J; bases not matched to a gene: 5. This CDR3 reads CASSYRGLAGKYEQYF. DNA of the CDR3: TGTGCCAGCAGTTACAGGGGACTAGCGGGAAAGTACGAGCAGTACTTC.

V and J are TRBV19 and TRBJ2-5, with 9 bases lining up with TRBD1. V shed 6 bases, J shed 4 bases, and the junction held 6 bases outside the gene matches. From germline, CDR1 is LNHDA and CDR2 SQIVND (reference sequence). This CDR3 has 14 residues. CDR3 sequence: CASSPTGGVETQYF. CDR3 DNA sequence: TGTGCCAGTAGCCCCACAGGGGGCGTAGAGACCCAGTACTTC.

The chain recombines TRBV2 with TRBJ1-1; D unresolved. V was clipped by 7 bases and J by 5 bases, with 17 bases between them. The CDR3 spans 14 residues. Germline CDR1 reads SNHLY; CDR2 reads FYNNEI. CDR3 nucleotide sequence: TGTGCCAGCACCCAACCCACCGGCACGACTGAAGCTTTCTTT. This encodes CASTQPTGTTEAFF.

DNA of the CDR3: TGTGCCAGCAGCGTCAATGGGCTAGACTCCTACGAGCAGTACTTC. This encodes CASSVNGLDSYEQYF. The J gene is TRBJ2-7, the V gene TRBV9, with D unresolved. The CDR3 has 15 residues. CDR1 and CDR2 (germline): SGDLS, YYNGEE. V lost 2 bases, J lost 0 bases, and 12 bases lay in between.

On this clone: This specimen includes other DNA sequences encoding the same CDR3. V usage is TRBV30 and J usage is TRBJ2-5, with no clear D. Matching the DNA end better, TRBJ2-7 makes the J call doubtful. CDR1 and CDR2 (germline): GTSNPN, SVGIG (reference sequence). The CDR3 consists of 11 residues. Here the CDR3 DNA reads TGTGCCTGGAGTGTGTACTACGAGCAGTACTTC. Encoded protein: CAWSVYYEQYF.

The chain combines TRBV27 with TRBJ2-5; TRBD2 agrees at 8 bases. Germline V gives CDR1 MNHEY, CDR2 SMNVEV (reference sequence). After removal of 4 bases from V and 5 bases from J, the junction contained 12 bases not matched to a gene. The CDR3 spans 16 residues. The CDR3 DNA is TGTGCCAGCAGTTCCCCGGGGGGGCGGATAGAGGAGACCCAGTACTTC. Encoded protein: CASSSPGGRIEETQYF.

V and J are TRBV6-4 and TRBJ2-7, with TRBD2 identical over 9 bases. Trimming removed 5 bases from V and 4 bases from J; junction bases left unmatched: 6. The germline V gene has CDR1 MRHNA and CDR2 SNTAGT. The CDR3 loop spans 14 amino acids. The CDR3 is CASSWAGGEYEQYF. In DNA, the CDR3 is TGTGCCAGCAGTTGGGCGGGAGGGGAATACGAGCAGTACTTC.

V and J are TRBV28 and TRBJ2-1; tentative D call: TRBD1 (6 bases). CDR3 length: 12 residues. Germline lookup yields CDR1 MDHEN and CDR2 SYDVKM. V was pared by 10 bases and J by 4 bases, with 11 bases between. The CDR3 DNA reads TGTGCCACCGGAGGACAGTACAATGAGCAGTTCTTC. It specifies CATGGQYNEQFF.

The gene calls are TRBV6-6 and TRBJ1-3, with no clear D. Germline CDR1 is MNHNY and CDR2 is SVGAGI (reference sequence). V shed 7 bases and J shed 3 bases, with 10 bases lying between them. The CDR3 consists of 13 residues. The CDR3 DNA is TGTGCCAGCATCGAGGGTGGTGGAAACACCATATATTTT. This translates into CASIEGGGNTIYF.

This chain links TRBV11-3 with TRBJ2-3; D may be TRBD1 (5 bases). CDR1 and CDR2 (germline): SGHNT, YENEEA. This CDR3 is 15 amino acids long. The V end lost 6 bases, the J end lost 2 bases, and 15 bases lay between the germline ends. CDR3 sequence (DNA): TGTGCCAGCAGTCAGGGCCCCTCTCTCACAGATACGCAGTATTTT. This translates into CASSQGPSLTDTQYF.

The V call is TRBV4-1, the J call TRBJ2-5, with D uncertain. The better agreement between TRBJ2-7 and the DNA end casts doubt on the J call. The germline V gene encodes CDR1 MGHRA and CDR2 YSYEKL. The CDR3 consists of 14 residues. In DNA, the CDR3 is TGCGCCAGCAGCCAAGATCTTGGCAACTACGAGCAGTACTTC. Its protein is CASSQDLGNYEQYF.

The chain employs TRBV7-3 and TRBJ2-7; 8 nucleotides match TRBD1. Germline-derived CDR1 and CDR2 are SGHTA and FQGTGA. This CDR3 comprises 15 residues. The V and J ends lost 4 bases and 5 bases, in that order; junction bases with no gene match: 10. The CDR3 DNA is TGTGCCAGCAGCTCCGGACAGGGAGTAAACGACGAGCAGTACTTC. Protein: CASSSGQGVNDEQYF.

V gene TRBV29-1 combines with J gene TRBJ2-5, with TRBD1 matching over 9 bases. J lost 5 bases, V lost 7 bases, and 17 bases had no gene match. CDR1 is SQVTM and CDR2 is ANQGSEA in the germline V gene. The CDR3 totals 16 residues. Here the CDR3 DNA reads TGCAGCGCCCGCGGGACAGGGAAGGGGGCACTGGAGACCCAGTACTTC. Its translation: CSARGTGKGALETQYF.

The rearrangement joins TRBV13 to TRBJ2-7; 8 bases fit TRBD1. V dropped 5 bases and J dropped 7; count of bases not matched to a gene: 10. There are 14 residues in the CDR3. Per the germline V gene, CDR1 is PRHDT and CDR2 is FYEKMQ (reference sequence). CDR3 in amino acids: CASSVHSRDREQYF. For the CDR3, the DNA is TGTGCCAGCAGCGTACACAGCCGGGACAGGGAGCAGTACTTC.

The CDR3 nucleotides are TGTGCCAGTAGTATGGGGGGGGAAAATTCACCCCTCCACTTT. Its protein is CASSMGGENSPLHF. V is TRBV19 and J is TRBJ1-6; D is perhaps TRBD1 (5 bases). V lost 3 bases to trimming and J lost 7 bases, with 10 bases between them. The CDR3 covers 14 residues. From germline, CDR1 is LNHDA and CDR2 SQIVND (reference sequence). Together with reference TRBV19 and TRBJ1-6, the CDR3 gives the full variable domain: DGGITQSPKYLFRKEGQNVTLSCEQNLNHDAMYWYRQDPGQGLRLIYYSQIVNDFQKGDIAEGYSVSREKKESFPLTVTSAQKNPTAFYLCASSMGGENSPLHFGNGTRLTVT.

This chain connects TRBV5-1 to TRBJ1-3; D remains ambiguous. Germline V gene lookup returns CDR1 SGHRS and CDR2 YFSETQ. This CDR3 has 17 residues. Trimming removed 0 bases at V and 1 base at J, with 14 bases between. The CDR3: CASSLAGGGASGNTIYF. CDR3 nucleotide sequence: TGCGCCAGCAGCTTGGCGGGAGGAGGAGCATCTGGAAACACCATATATTTT.

CDR3 residues: CASSPGGPPEQYF. The CDR3 DNA reads as TGTGCCAGCTCACCAGGGGGACCGCCCGAGCAGTACTTC. The rearrangement links TRBV18 to TRBJ2-7; either TRBD1 or TRBD2 may fit D (5 bases each). The CDR3 is 13 amino acids. Germline V gene sequence: CDR1 KGHSH, CDR2 LQKENI. The ends were cut back, 2 bases at V and 6 bases at J, with 11 bases in the middle.

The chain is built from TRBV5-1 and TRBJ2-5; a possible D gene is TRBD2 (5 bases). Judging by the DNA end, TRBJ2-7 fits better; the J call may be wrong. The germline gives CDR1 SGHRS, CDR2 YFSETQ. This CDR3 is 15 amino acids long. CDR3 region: CASSTGSANSYEQYF. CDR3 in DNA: TGCGCCAGCAGCACTGGGAGCGCAAACTCCTACGAGCAGTACTTC.

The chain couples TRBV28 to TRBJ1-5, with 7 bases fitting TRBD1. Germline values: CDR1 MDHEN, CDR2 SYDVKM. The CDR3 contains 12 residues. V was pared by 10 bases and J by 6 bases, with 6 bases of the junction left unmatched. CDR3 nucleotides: TGTGCCATACAGGGGATTGGTCAGCCCCAGCATTTT. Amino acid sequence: CAIQGIGQPQHF.